This paragraph reports one TCR beta chain. Antigen specificity is unknown. This specimen comes from a study of beta chain features in type 1 diabetes. Germline V CDR1 and CDR2: SGHNT, YYREEE (reference sequence). V lost 1 base to trimming and J lost 3 bases; unmatched junction nucleotides: 4. This CDR3 is 15 amino acids long. Isolated RNA was reverse transcribed in full, so expressed TCRB transcripts were sequenced. Repertoires were generated with immunoSEQ multiplex PCR, while TCRdb's copy carries only in-frame clones and drops some. The table has 330,000 or so clones, roughly 12% seen once; the top ten hold about 0.01%. Study outcomes and limitations: Shorter TCRB CDR3s, moderately but significantly so, were found in Type 1 diabetes patients in all four CD4+ subsets.

The TCR originated in a woman aged 18-29 years with type 1 diabetes. The J gene is TRBJ2-5, the V gene TRBV5-4; 9 nucleotides agree with TRBD2. The specimen sequenced was naive CD4+ T cells from blood. The DNA of the CDR3 is TGTGCCAGCAGCTTGATCTCTAGCGGGGAAGAGACCCAGTACTTC. Residues: CASSLISSGEETQYF. Looking up the rest from reference TRBV5-4 and TRBJ2-5 gives the full variable domain: ETGVTQSPTHLIKTRGQQVTLRCSSQSGHNTVSWYQQALGQGPQFIFQYYREEENGRGNFPPRFSGLQFPNYSSELNVNALELDDSALYLCASSLISSGEETQYFGPGTRLLVL.